A single sample is the source of the 8 T cell receptor beta chains below, sequenced in a study of shared clonotypes between healthy human individuals. Some clones are missing from TCRdb's copy, which holds only in-frame ones; the method was immunoSEQ multiplex PCR. The table shows under 750,000 clones, with 72% occurring only once. The sequencing input was memory CD4+ T cells sorted from blood. Subset defined: CD45RA-negative fraction. These receptors were taken from a woman aged 25 to 39 in good health.

V is TRBV2 and J is TRBJ2-3, with 11 bases fitting TRBD2. V was clipped by 6 bases and J by 5 bases; unmatched bases: 7. The length of the CDR3 is 15 residues. In germline, CDR1 is SNHLY, CDR2 FYNNEI. CDR3 nucleotide sequence: TGTGCCAGCAGAAAACTAGCGGGAGTTTTAGATACGCAGTATTTT. Its protein is CASRKLAGVLDTQYF. Complete variable domain (other parts from reference TRBV2 and TRBJ2-3): EPEVTQTPSHQVTQMGQEVILRCVPISNHLYFYWYRQILGQKVEFLVSFYNNEISEKSEIFDDQFSVERPDGSNFTLKIRSTKLEDSAMYFCASRKLAGVLDTQYFGPGTRLTVL.

This chain's CDR3 is CASSGPGLAGWYEQYF. CDR3 coding DNA: TGTGCCAGCAGTGGACCGGGACTAGCGGGATGGTACGAGCAGTACTTC. The chain joins TRBV2 to TRBJ2-7, with 13 bases fitting TRBD2. V was clipped by 4 bases and J by 4 bases; unmatched bases: 7. Germline CDR1 reads SNHLY; CDR2 reads FYNNEI. The length of the CDR3 is 16 residues.

The gene calls are TRBV19 and TRBJ1-2, with TRBD1 identical over 10 bases. This CDR3 comprises 14 residues. V gave up 8 bases and J gave up 4 bases; unmatched junction bases: 7. CDR1 and CDR2 from the germline V gene are LNHDA and SQIVND (reference sequence). The CDR3 nucleotides are TGTGCCAGTCGGGGGACAGGGGCCGTCTATGGCTACACCTTC. This encodes CASRGTGAVYGYTF.

V usage is TRBV7-3 and J usage is TRBJ1-3; no reliable D call. Germline loops: CDR1 SGHTA, CDR2 FQGTGA. Trimming removed 2 bases from V and 4 bases from J, with 6 bases in between. This CDR3 region has 13 residues. CDR3 in DNA: TGTGCCAGCAGCTTAGCGGAGGGAAACACCATATATTTT. This gives the protein CASSLAEGNTIYF.

This clone was found a few times. This chain connects TRBV10-3 to TRBJ2-5; a possible D gene is TRBD1 (5 bases). Per the germline V gene, CDR1 is ENHRY and CDR2 is SYGVKD. The CDR3 extends over 15 amino acids. The V and J ends lost 6 bases and 1 base respectively, with 15 bases between them. As DNA, the CDR3 is TGTGCCATCAGAGAAGGAAGGGGCAGCCAAGAGACCCAGTACTTC. Amino acid sequence: CAIREGRGSQETQYF.

The gene calls are TRBV5-1 and TRBJ2-5; 7 bases agree with TRBD2. Per germline, CDR1 SGHRS and CDR2 YFSETQ. The CDR3 is made up of 17 amino acids. J lost 4 bases, V lost 4 bases, and 16 bases had no gene match. DNA for the CDR3: TGCGCCAGCAGCCAAGGTGCGCTAGCGGAGATTCTAGAGACCCAGTACTTC. It specifies CASSQGALAEILETQYF.

This clone was recorded many times. The chain carries TRBV6-4 and TRBJ2-7; unclear D gene. Germline V gene lookup returns CDR1 MRHNA and CDR2 SNTAGT. Trimming took 6 bases from V and 3 from J, leaving 12 bases between them. This CDR3 region has 13 residues. This CDR3 reads CASSLQSGYEQYF. DNA of the CDR3: TGTGCCAGCAGCCTCCAGTCCGGCTACGAGCAGTACTTC.

This rearrangement joins TRBV5-1 to TRBJ1-4, with D unclear. V was cut by 5 bases and J by 5 bases, with 10 bases left in between. Germline values: CDR1 SGHRS, CDR2 YFSETQ. The CDR3 contains 13 residues. CDR3: CASRGQENEKLFF. Here the CDR3 DNA reads TGCGCCAGCAGAGGTCAGGAAAATGAAAAACTGTTTTTT. Together with reference TRBV5-1 and TRBJ1-4, the CDR3 gives the full variable domain: KAGVTQTPRYLIKTRGQQVTLSCSPISGHRSVSWYQQTPGQGLQFLFEYFSETQRNKGNFPGRFSGRQFSNSRSEMNVSTLELGDSALYLCASRGQENEKLFFGSGTQLSVL.